The 27 T cell receptor beta chains in this list originate from one sample, sequenced in a study of T cells in Graves' hyperthyroidism and ophthalmopathy. TCR beta CDR3 regions were amplified from RNA. The HTBI primer set drove a first-round RT-PCR of the TCR CDR3. TCRdb ran MiXCR on the multiplex PCR reads and lists one entry per CDR3 protein. The table has approximately 600,000 distinct CDR3 sequences, 14% seen once; the top ten hold less than 9%. Sequencing used blood. Source of these receptors: a woman between 18 and 29 years old with Graves' ophthalmopathy.

This clonotype was counted a few times. Written as DNA, the CDR3 is TGTGCCAGCAGCTTTATAGCGGGAGGCACAGATACGCAGTATTTT. Protein product: CASSFIAGGTDTQYF. This chain connects TRBV14 to TRBJ2-3; 9 bases are a match to TRBD2. Germline V lookup: CDR1 SGHDN, CDR2 FVKESK. CDR3 length: 15 amino acids. Germline trimming cut 5 bases from V and 1 base from J; bases unmatched to any gene: 4.

The gene calls are TRBV28 and TRBJ2-7; TRBD1 agrees at 8 bases. The CDR3 is made up of 15 amino acids. Germline values: CDR1 MDHEN, CDR2 SYDVKM. The junction had 9 bases not matched to a gene; V was cut back by 6 bases and J by 2 bases. The CDR3 sequence is CASSQQGVQPYEQYF. The CDR3 DNA reads TGTGCCAGCAGCCAACAGGGGGTGCAACCCTACGAGCAGTACTTC.

The chain carries TRBV5-4 and TRBJ1-6; TRBD1 matches at 8 bases. From germline, CDR1 is SGHNT and CDR2 YYREEE (reference sequence). V lost 4 bases and J lost 9; bases outside the gene matches: 6. The CDR3 extends over 14 amino acids. CDR3 sequence: CASSVDRVSSPLHF. In DNA form, the CDR3 reads TGTGCCAGCAGCGTGGACAGGGTGAGTTCACCCCTCCACTTT.

This clonotype appeared a few times. The genes are TRBV12-3 or TRBV12-4 and TRBJ2-3, with unresolved D. The V gene lost 3 bases and the J gene lost 8 bases, with 9 bases spanning the gap. This CDR3 comprises 12 residues. CDR3 in DNA: TGTGCCAGCAGTTTTGTTTCGGGTACGCAGTATTTT. Translating it yields CASSFVSGTQYF.

J is TRBJ2-3 and V is TRBV20-1; 12 positions match TRBD2. With 3 bases clipped from V and 1 base from J, the junction kept 8 bases outside the gene matches. The CDR3 is 17 amino acids. In germline, CDR1 is DFQATT, CDR2 SNEGSKA (reference sequence). CDR3 loop: CSASPRLAGVGTDTQYF. DNA for the CDR3: TGCAGTGCTAGCCCCCGACTAGCGGGAGTGGGCACAGATACGCAGTATTTT.

This clonotype was seen ten or more times. This sequence joins TRBV20-1 and TRBJ2-7; TRBD2 is a possible D gene (6 bases). V shed 6 bases and J shed 1 base, with 10 bases lying between them. Germline V gene data show CDR1 as DFQATT and CDR2 as SNEGSKA (reference sequence). The CDR3 covers 12 residues. The CDR3 DNA is TGCAGTGCCCCGCGGGGATCCTACGAGCAGTACTTC. As protein: CSAPRGSYEQYF.

The sample holds many counts of this clonotype. The chain links TRBV7-3 to TRBJ2-7; TRBD1 matches 7 bases. CDR1 SGHTA and CDR2 FQGTGA come from the germline V gene. The CDR3 loop spans 15 amino acids. J was trimmed by 0 bases and V by 2 bases; bases with no gene match: 4. In DNA, the CDR3 is TGTGCCAGCAGCTTATCAGGGGGTAGCTCCTACGAGCAGTACTTC. It yields the protein CASSLSGGSSYEQYF.

The table lists this clonotype with many counts. J is TRBJ1-6 and V is TRBV2, with 7 bases fitting TRBD1. The V and J ends lost 6 bases and 5 bases, in that order; junction bases with no gene match: 13. Germline CDR1 reads SNHLY; CDR2 reads FYNNEI. The CDR3 runs 17 residues. CDR3 nucleotides: TGTGCCAGCAGCCTCGACGACAGGGCACGGAATAATTCACCCCTCCACTTT. Its translation: CASSLDDRARNNSPLHF.

This clonotype was detected ten times or more. The CDR3: CASSLRRVPYEQYF. CDR3 coding DNA: TGTGCCAGCAGTTTGCGCAGGGTCCCCTACGAGCAGTACTTC. The chain combines TRBV28 with TRBJ2-7; perhaps TRBD1 as D (5 bases). Germline V gene lookup returns CDR1 MDHEN and CDR2 SYDVKM. V gave up 3 bases and J gave up 2 bases, with 11 bases separating them. The length of the CDR3 is 14 residues.

This clonotype has more than one count but fewer than ten. The chain links TRBV19 to TRBJ1-1; D gene ambiguous. Per the germline V gene, CDR1 is LNHDA and CDR2 is SQIVND (reference sequence). Trimming left V 1 base short and J 6 bases short, with 15 bases between. This CDR3 is 15 amino acids long. The CDR3 DNA is TGTGCCAGTAGTATAGCGGCCGCCCCGAGCGCTGAAGCTTTCTTT. Its translation is CASSIAAAPSAEAFF.

This clonotype was seen many times. The chain combines TRBV7-2 with TRBJ2-3; possibly TRBD1 for D (6 bases). Germline V CDR1 and CDR2: SGHTA, FQGNSA. Trimming left V 1 base short and J 8 bases short, with 13 bases between. The CDR3 consists of 14 residues. The CDR3 loop is CASSLGGQGTTQYF. CDR3 nucleotide sequence: TGTGCCAGCAGCTTAGGGGGGCAAGGCACTACGCAGTATTTT. The full variable domain, rest sourced from reference TRBV7-2 and TRBJ2-3, is GAGVSQSPSNKVTEKGKDVELRCDPISGHTALYWYRQSLGQGLEFLIYFQGNSAPDKSGLPSDRFSAERTGGSVSTLTIQRTQQEDSAVYLCASSLGGQGTTQYFGPGTRLTVL.

The count of this clonotype is one. A clone one base away is much larger, so this may be a read error. Since the CDR3 does not end with the conserved phenylalanine or tryptophan, this likely comes from a read error. The V and J genes are TRBV9 and TRBJ1-1; 7 bases align to TRBD1. Looked up from germline, CDR1 is SGDLS and CDR2 is YYNGEE. The CDR3 has 15 residues. Trimming at V came to 2 bases and at J to 1 base, leaving 5 bases not matched to a gene. The CDR3 sequence is CASSVNHRGNTEAFS. The DNA for the CDR3 is TGTGCCAGCAGCGTGAACCACAGGGGGAACACTGAAGCTTTCTCT.

This clonotype occurred many times. The chain combines TRBV30 with TRBJ1-2; D is perhaps TRBD1 (5 bases). V was shortened by 0 bases and J by 5 bases, with 13 bases between the two germline ends. From germline, CDR1 is GTSNPN and CDR2 SVGIG (reference sequence). The CDR3 totals 14 residues. CDR3 amino acids: CAWSVRGRLYGYTF. As DNA, the CDR3 is TGTGCCTGGAGTGTACGGGGGAGATTGTATGGCTACACCTTC. The variable domain in full, completed from reference TRBV30 and TRBJ1-2, reads SQTIHQWPATLVQPVGSPLSLECTVEGTSNPNLYWYRQAAGRGLQLLFYSVGIGQISSEVPQNLSASRPQDRQFILSSKKLLLSDSGFYLCAWSVRGRLYGYTFGSGTRLTVV.

This clonotype has ten or more counts. This chain uses TRBV19 with TRBJ1-4; 8 bases are a match to TRBD1. CDR1 is LNHDA, CDR2 SQIVND, per germline (reference sequence). The ends lost 1 base at V and 7 bases at J; junction bases unmatched: 2. The CDR3 covers 14 residues. The CDR3 nucleotides are TGTGCCAGTAGTATAGGGACAGGGCCTGAAAAACTGTTTTTT. This translates into CASSIGTGPEKLFF. Drawing the rest from reference TRBV19 and TRBJ1-4, the complete variable domain is DGGITQSPKYLFRKEGQNVTLSCEQNLNHDAMYWYRQDPGQGLRLIYYSQIVNDFQKGDIAEGYSVSREKKESFPLTVTSAQKNPTAFYLCASSIGTGPEKLFFGSGTQLSVL.

Many counts were recorded for this clonotype. The chain has TRBV18 and TRBJ2-7; TRBD1 agrees at 8 bases. Unmatched junction bases numbered 6, after V lost 6 bases and J lost 5 bases. The CDR3 extends over 13 amino acids. Germline V gene lookup returns CDR1 KGHSH and CDR2 LQKENI. Here the CDR3 DNA reads TGTGCCAGCTCCGATAGGACAGGGAACGAGCAGTACTTC. Encoded protein: CASSDRTGNEQYF.

This clonotype was recorded at least ten times. The chain uses TRBV20-1 and TRBJ1-1; D is ambiguous. The germline V and J ends were trimmed by 4 bases and 2 bases, with 14 bases remaining between them. Germline V CDR1 and CDR2: DFQATT, SNEGSKA (reference sequence). The CDR3 is 14 amino acids. The CDR3 DNA reads TGCAGTGCTAATAGGCTGGTGGGCAACACTGAAGCTTTCTTT. Translation gives CSANRLVGNTEAFF.

The chain couples TRBV14 to TRBJ1-1; 9 nucleotides align to TRBD1. CDR1 and CDR2 from the germline V gene are SGHDN and FVKESK. The CDR3 has 14 amino acids. Losses at the gene ends were 1 base for V and 6 bases for J; bases not matched to a gene: 3. The CDR3 sequence: CASSQGTGVPEAFF. The CDR3 DNA reads as TGTGCCAGCAGCCAAGGGACAGGGGTGCCTGAAGCTTTCTTT.

The J gene is TRBJ2-1, the V gene TRBV25-1, with D possibly matching TRBD2 (5 bases). This CDR3 has 18 amino acids. Germline CDR1 MGHDK, CDR2 SYGVNS. The V gene lost 3 bases and the J gene lost 7 bases, with 25 bases spanning the gap. CDR3 amino acids: CASSEWWERPLCLNEQFF. The CDR3 nucleotides read TGTGCCAGCAGTGAGTGGTGGGAGCGGCCCCTCTGCCTTAATGAGCAGTTCTTC.

This clonotype was seen at least ten times. In nucleotides, the CDR3 is TGTGCCAGCAGTTTACTGGCAGGGTTAGATCAGCCCCAGCATTTT. This codes for CASSLLAGLDQPQHF. The rearrangement joins TRBV27 to TRBJ1-5, with D maybe TRBD1 (5 bases). Germline V gene sequence: CDR1 MNHEY, CDR2 SMNVEV (reference sequence). V lost 2 bases and J lost 5, with 13 bases in between. The CDR3 runs to 15 residues.

At least ten counts were recorded for this clonotype. The V and J genes are TRBV7-9 and TRBJ2-3; D not resolved. V shed 2 bases and J shed 2 bases, with 14 bases lying between them. CDR1 is SEHNR and CDR2 is FQNEAQ in the germline V gene (reference sequence). The CDR3 has 16 amino acids. This CDR3 reads CASSLLLLQSTDTQYF. The CDR3 nucleotides read TGTGCCAGCAGCTTATTACTACTACAATCCACAGATACGCAGTATTTT.

This clonotype was seen a few times. V and J are TRBV4-2 and TRBJ2-3, with TRBD2 identical over 9 bases. Germline V gives CDR1 LGHNA, CDR2 YNFKEQ. CDR3 length equals 16 residues. V shed 0 bases, J shed 1 base, and the junction held 2 bases outside the gene matches. As DNA, the CDR3 is TGTGCCAGCAGCCAAGATTGGACTAGCGGCACAGATACGCAGTATTTT. It is translated as CASSQDWTSGTDTQYF.

This clonotype was seen repeatedly, ten times or more. This chain links TRBV18 with TRBJ2-1; 10 bases are a match to TRBD1. Germline CDR1 and CDR2: KGHSH and LQKENI. The V segment lost 2 bases and the J segment 16 bases; nucleotides outside the gene matches: 8. The length of the CDR3 is 13 residues. The CDR3 region has the DNA TGTGCCAGCTCACCAGGGACAGGGGAGATGGTTTTCTTC. Encoded protein: CASSPGTGEMVFF.

This clonotype was detected ten times or more. V is TRBV9 and J is TRBJ2-7, with 14 bases identical to TRBD2. The length of the CDR3 is 17 residues. The germline gives CDR1 SGDLS, CDR2 YYNGEE. The junction had 7 bases not matched to a gene; V was cut back by 3 bases and J by 2 bases. The CDR3 DNA reads TGTGCCAGCAGCGCCGACCGGACTAGCGGGGGGCCCTACGAGCAGTACTTC. It encodes CASSADRTSGGPYEQYF.

This clonotype was seen repeatedly, ten times or more. The chain couples TRBV12-3 or TRBV12-4 to TRBJ1-3; the match to TRBD1 covers 8 bases. V dropped 7 bases and J dropped 3; count of bases not matched to a gene: 5. The length of the CDR3 is 14 residues. DNA for the CDR3: TGTGCCAGCATCAACAGGGGGTATGGAAACACCATATATTTT. This encodes CASINRGYGNTIYF.

This clonotype was seen a few times. The J gene is TRBJ2-7, the V gene TRBV11-3; 10 nucleotides line up with TRBD2. The V gene end was trimmed by 5 bases and the J gene end by 6 bases; junction bases not matched to a gene: 13. The germline V gene encodes CDR1 SGHNT and CDR2 YENEEA. The CDR3 has 16 residues. The CDR3 is CASSLGLAGDPREQYF. DNA for the CDR3: TGTGCCAGCAGCCTTGGGCTAGCGGGAGACCCTCGCGAGCAGTACTTC.

This clonotype was counted between two and nine times. The genes are TRBV6-5 and TRBJ1-5; D gene uncertain. The germline V gene encodes CDR1 MNHEY and CDR2 SVGAGI. Trimming removed 0 bases from V and 6 bases from J, with 9 bases in between. This CDR3 is built from 14 residues. CDR3: CASSYSVVGQPQHF. Here the CDR3 DNA reads TGTGCCAGCAGTTACTCGGTCGTCGGTCAGCCCCAGCATTTT.

This clonotype was seen at least ten times. The chain combines TRBV20-1 with TRBJ2-1; 10 nucleotides align to TRBD2. V dropped 3 bases and J dropped 4; count of bases not matched to a gene: 9. In germline, CDR1 is DFQATT, CDR2 SNEGSKA (reference sequence). The CDR3 totals 16 residues. CDR3 sequence (DNA): TGCAGTGCTAGGATACGACGGACTAGCGGATACAATGAGCAGTTCTTC. Protein sequence: CSARIRRTSGYNEQFF.